These T cell receptor beta chains were read from a single sample in a study of blood T cell repertoires in COVID-19. The repertoire was sequenced with immunoSEQ multiplex PCR; TCRdb's copy has only in-frame clones and lacks some. The table has 25,000 to 30,000 clones, over 70% seen once. The source material was peripheral blood. Receptor source: an older man with active COVID-19. CDR3s include the opening cysteine and the closing phenylalanine or tryptophan. D genes are given only for firm matches. Size values are once, few and many counts, or a class for expanded clones, and some rows have none.

J,V,size,D,DNA,CDR3
TRBJ1-3,TRBV3-1/TRBV3-2,-,-,TGTGCCAGCAGCCAAGTAGGAGGAGACACCATATATTTT,CASSQVGGDTIYF
TRBJ1-1,TRBV9,-,TRBD1,TGTGCCAGCAGCATAGTGACAGGGGGCGCGCACACTGAAGCTTTCTTT,CASSIVTGGAHTEAFF
TRBJ1-6,TRBV11-2,-,TRBD1,TGTGCCAGCAGCCCTCAGGGGGGCCTTAATTCACCCCTCCACTTT,CASSPQGGLNSPLHF
TRBJ2-1,TRBV7-2,-,TRBD2,TGTGCCAGCAGCTTAGCCGGACTAGCGGGGGGTGAGCAGTTCTTC,CASSLAGLAGGEQFF
TRBJ2-7,TRBV27,-,TRBD2,TGTGCCAGCAGTTCCCCTAGCGGGGGTTTCTACGAGCAGTACTTC,CASSSPSGGFYEQYF
TRBJ2-1,TRBV29-1,-,TRBD1,TGCAGCGTTGAAGCCTGGGGACAGGGTTCCGGTGAGCAGTTCTTC,CSVEAWGQGSGEQFF
TRBJ1-4,TRBV5-1,once,-,TGCGCCAGCAGCAGGGGTCAACAGGGTACGAATGAAAAACTGTTTTTT,CASSRGQQGTNEKLFF
TRBJ1-3,TRBV4-1,-,-,TGCGCCAGCAGCCAAGTTAAGTGGGGGGGGGTACAGGGCCGCGAGGGAAACACCATATATTTT,CASSQVKWGGVQGREGNTIYF
TRBJ2-7,TRBV2,-,-,TGTGCCAGCAGCCGCATGGGGGGTTCCGAGCAGTACTTC,CASSRMGGSEQYF
TRBJ2-4,TRBV27,-,-,TGTGCCAGCAGTTTTACATTAGGGGGCATTCAGTACTTC,CASSFTLGGIQYF
TRBJ2-5,TRBV19,-,-,TGTGCCAGTAGTGTCTCAGGCCAAGAGACCCAGTACTTC,CASSVSGQETQYF
TRBJ2-1,TRBV10-1,-,-,TGCGCCAGCAGTGAGTCAGGCCCGGGGGGCCATGAGCAGTTCTTC,CASSESGPGGHEQFF
TRBJ2-7,TRBV6-6,-,TRBD2,TGTGCCAGCAGTTACGCCACTAGCGGCGAGCAGTACTTC,CASSYATSGEQYF
TRBJ1-3,TRBV4-1,-,-,TGCGCCAGCAGCCAGATCGGGAATTCTGGAAACACCATATATTTT,CASSQIGNSGNTIYF
TRBJ2-3,TRBV3-1/TRBV3-2,few,TRBD2,TGTGCCAGCAGCCAGGAAAGCGGGGGGGAGCATACGCAGTATTTT,CASSQESGGEHTQYF
TRBJ2-7,TRBV29-1,-,TRBD1,TGCAGCGTTGGGGCGGACAGGTTCTCCTACGAGCAGTACTTC,CSVGADRFSYEQYF
TRBJ1-3,TRBV7-9,-,-,TGTGCCAGCAGCTTCCTCAGTGGCAGCTCTGGAAACACCATATATTTT,CASSFLSGSSGNTIYF
TRBJ2-3,TRBV7-2,-,-,TGTGCCAGCAGGTTTCTGACAGATACGCAGTATTTT,CASRFLTDTQYF
TRBJ2-3,TRBV14,-,TRBD2,TGTGCCAGCAGCAACGGACTAGCGGGGGCCCCCACAGATACGCAGTATTTT,CASSNGLAGAPTDTQYF
TRBJ2-3,TRBV24-1,once,TRBD2,TGTGCCACTGAGAGCGGGGGAGGAGATACGCAGTATTTT,CATESGGGDTQYF
TRBJ2-1,TRBV4-3,-,TRBD2,TGCGCCAGCAGCCAGAGCGGTACGGGGGGAGCCTACAATGAGCAGTTCTTC,CASSQSGTGGAYNEQFF
TRBJ2-1,TRBV27,-,-,TGTGCCAGCAGTTTATCGAGGCTAGCCAATGAGCAGTTCTTC,CASSLSRLANEQFF
TRBJ1-5,TRBV30,-,TRBD1,TGTGCCTGGAGTATCAACAGGGGGCACCAGCCCCAGCATTTT,CAWSINRGHQPQHF
TRBJ2-7,TRBV7-2,-,-,TGTGCCAGCAGCTTATTGGCCGACGAGCAGTACTTC,CASSLLADEQYF
TRBJ2-7,TRBV7-8,-,TRBD2,TGTGCCAGCAGCGAGAGCGGGGGGGCCGTCTACGAGCAGTACTTC,CASSESGGAVYEQYF
TRBJ2-7,TRBV7-8,-,-,TGTGCCAGCAGCTCACAGGGCTTCTCCTACGAGCAGTACTTC,CASSSQGFSYEQYF
TRBJ1-3,TRBV6-1,-,-,TGTGCCAGCAGTGAACAGGCAGGCACCTCTGGAAACACCATATATTTT,CASSEQAGTSGNTIYF
TRBJ1-2,TRBV7-8,-,-,TGTGCCAGCAGCTTTTTACTGGGAGGGCAGGGGCCTGATGGCTACACCTTC,CASSFLLGGQGPDGYTF
TRBJ1-4,TRBV28,-,-,TGTGCCAGCAGCCCCTCGGGGGAGGGTGAAAAACTGTTTTTT,CASSPSGEGEKLFF
TRBJ1-5,TRBV15,few,TRBD1,TGTGCCACCAGCAGGGAACCAGGGGGCGCGGGCAATCAGCCCCAGCATTTT,CATSREPGGAGNQPQHF
TRBJ1-3,TRBV28,-,-,TGTGCCAGCAGTCTCGAGGCGCGGTCTGGAAACACCATATATTTT,CASSLEARSGNTIYF
TRBJ1-3,TRBV5-4,-,TRBD1,TGTGCCAGCAGCAACGGACAGGGCGCGGGAAACACCATATATTTT,CASSNGQGAGNTIYF
TRBJ2-3,TRBV2,-,-,TGTGCCAGCAGGGGCCAAAAGGGGCGATATGGCACAGATACGCAGTATTTT,CASRGQKGRYGTDTQYF
TRBJ1-1,TRBV11-3,once,-,TGTGCCAGCAGCTTAGTCCAATCCACTGAAGCTTTCTTT,CASSLVQSTEAFF
TRBJ2-6,TRBV15,-,-,TGTGCCACCAGCAGGGCCAACTCTGGGGCCAACGTCCTGACTTTC,CATSRANSGANVLTF
TRBJ1-2,TRBV30,-,TRBD1,TGTGCCACGGGCCACAGGGGGAATGGCTACACCTTC,CATGHRGNGYTF
TRBJ2-3,TRBV7-9,-,TRBD2,TGTGCCAGCAGCTTAGCGGCGGGGGGGCCCCCAGATACGCAGTATTTT,CASSLAAGGPPDTQYF
TRBJ2-3,TRBV5-1,-,TRBD2,TGCGCCAGCAGCTTAGGGTTGAGCGGGGGTGGCACAGATACGCAGTATTTT,CASSLGLSGGGTDTQYF
TRBJ1-1,TRBV27,-,-,TGTGCCAGCAGTTTAGGCCAGGGTCTGAGCACTGAAGCTTTCTTT,CASSLGQGLSTEAFF
TRBJ1-1,TRBV5-1,-,TRBD1,TGCGCCAGCAGCCCGGGACAGGGGTACACTGAAGCTTTCTTT,CASSPGQGYTEAFF
TRBJ2-2,TRBV15,-,-,TGTGCCACCAGCAGAGATGGGGGGGCGGGCACCGGGGAGCTGTTTTTT,CATSRDGGAGTGELFF
TRBJ2-1,TRBV11-3,-,TRBD2,TGTGCCAGCAGCCCCCTAGCGGGGGACGGTTACAATGAGCAGTTCTTC,CASSPLAGDGYNEQFF
TRBJ1-1,TRBV5-1,-,-,TGCGCCAGCAGCGCTACGACAGGTTCCACTGAAGCTTTCTTT,CASSATTGSTEAFF
TRBJ1-4,TRBV28,-,-,TGTGCCAGCAGTTTAAGCGTGGCAGGGCCAGGGAAACTGTTTTTT,CASSLSVAGPGKLFF
TRBJ2-1,TRBV19,-,TRBD2,TGTGCCAGTCCGGACCGGGGGGGGTCCTACAATGAGCAGTTCTTC,CASPDRGGSYNEQFF
TRBJ2-7,TRBV6-5,once,TRBD1,TGTGCCAGCAGACGAGGGGCAGGGGGCCTCTACGAGCAGTACTTC,CASRRGAGGLYEQYF
TRBJ1-5,TRBV6-5,-,-,TGTGCCAGCAGAGTGGGGGGGAATCAGCCCCAGCATTTT,CASRVGGNQPQHF
TRBJ1-6,TRBV30,-,-,TGTGCCTGGAGTACAGGGTATAATTCACCCCTCCACTTT,CAWSTGYNSPLHF